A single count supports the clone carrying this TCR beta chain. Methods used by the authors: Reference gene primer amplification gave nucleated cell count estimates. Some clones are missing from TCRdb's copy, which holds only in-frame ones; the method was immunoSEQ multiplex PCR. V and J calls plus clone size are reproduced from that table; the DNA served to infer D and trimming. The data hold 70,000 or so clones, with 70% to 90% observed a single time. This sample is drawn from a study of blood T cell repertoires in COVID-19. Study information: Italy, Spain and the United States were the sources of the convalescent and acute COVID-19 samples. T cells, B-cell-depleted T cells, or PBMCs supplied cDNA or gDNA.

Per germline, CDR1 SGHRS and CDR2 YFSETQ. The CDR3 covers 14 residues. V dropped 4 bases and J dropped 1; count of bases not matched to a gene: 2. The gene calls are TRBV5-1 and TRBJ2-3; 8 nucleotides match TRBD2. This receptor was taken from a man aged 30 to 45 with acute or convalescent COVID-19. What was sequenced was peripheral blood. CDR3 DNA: TGCGCCAGCAGCCAACTAGCGGGCACAGATACGCAGTATTTT. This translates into CASSQLAGTDTQYF.